The 13 T cell receptor beta chains presented below share a single source sample, sequenced in a study of blood T cell repertoires in COVID-19. The protocol was immunoSEQ multiplex PCR, while the TCRdb copy is restricted to in-frame clones and leaves out a portion. The sample carries some 87,000 clones, 80% recorded once. Source material: peripheral blood. Every receptor here comes from a man aged 50 or older who had recovered from COVID-19.

This clone appeared a single time. The genes are TRBV5-1 and TRBJ2-7; TRBD1 aligns across 7 bases. Germline CDR1 and CDR2: SGHRS and YFSETQ. V shed 4 bases and J 5 bases; nucleotides not matched to a gene: 12. This CDR3 region has 15 residues. In DNA, the CDR3 is TGCGCCAGCAGCCCACCCTCGACAGGGAAAAACGAGCAGTACTTC. Translation gives CASSPPSTGKNEQYF.

The J gene is TRBJ1-2, the V gene TRBV5-6; D is uncertain. CDR1 is SGHDT and CDR2 is YYEEEE in the germline V gene. This CDR3 comprises 14 residues. The germline V and J ends were trimmed by 1 base and 1 base, with 8 bases remaining between them. The CDR3: CASSLLHSNYGYTF. The CDR3 DNA is TGTGCCAGCAGCTTGCTTCACAGTAACTATGGCTACACCTTC.

This chain connects TRBV6-1 to TRBJ1-3; 7 nucleotides line up with TRBD1. This CDR3 spans 15 amino acids. The V gene's germline CDR1 is MNHNS and CDR2 SASEGT. With 2 bases clipped from V and 1 base from J, the junction kept 2 bases outside the gene matches. As DNA, the CDR3 is TGTGCCAGCAGTGAATACAGGGGTTCTGGAAACACCATATATTTT. Translating gives CASSEYRGSGNTIYF.

This chain uses TRBV15 with TRBJ1-1; the D is unclear. The CDR3 has 15 amino acids. Per the germline V gene, CDR1 is LNHNV and CDR2 is YYDKDF (reference sequence). Trimming removed 5 bases from V and 4 bases from J, with 17 bases in between. Here the CDR3 reads CATSSGGVPSTEAFF. CDR3 coding DNA: TGTGCCACCAGCTCGGGCGGGGTTCCCTCCACTGAAGCTTTCTTT.

The rearrangement uses TRBV6-5 and TRBJ1-4; TRBD1 aligns across 7 bases. The junction had 4 bases not matched to a gene; V was cut back by 4 bases and J by 5 bases. The CDR3 contains 14 residues. CDR1 and CDR2 from the germline V gene are MNHEY and SVGAGI. CDR3 in amino acids: CASSLTGRNEKLFF. CDR3 DNA sequence: TGTGCCAGCAGTTTGACAGGGAGGAATGAAAAACTGTTTTTT.

V usage is TRBV7-2 and J usage is TRBJ2-3, with D possibly being TRBD1 (6 bases). Germline V CDR1 and CDR2: SGHTA, FQGNSA. The CDR3 is 15 amino acids. V lost 1 base and J lost 3, with 11 bases in between. CDR3 sequence reads: CASSLEPGETDTQYF. CDR3 nucleotide sequence: TGTGCCAGCAGCTTAGAGCCAGGGGAGACAGATACGCAGTATTTT.

The genes are TRBV5-8 and TRBJ1-2; tentative D call: TRBD1 (6 bases). In germline, CDR1 is SGHTS, CDR2 YDEGEE. Trimming removed 4 bases from V and 8 bases from J, with 15 bases in between. The CDR3 totals 13 residues. The CDR3 spells CASSLTGSGGYTF. In nucleotides, the CDR3 is TGTGCCAGCAGCCTGACAGGATCAGGGGGCTACACCTTC.

By frequency in the sample, this clone is medium-sized. The V gene is TRBV7-2, the J gene TRBJ2-6, with D unclear. Per the germline V gene, CDR1 is SGHTA and CDR2 is FQGNSA. The CDR3 loop spans 17 amino acids. V lost 1 base and J lost 3, with 13 bases in between. CDR3 bases: TGTGCCAGCAGCTTAGGCCCCAGGTTGTATGGGGCCAACGTCCTGACTTTC. Translated: CASSLGPRLYGANVLTF.

Details on this clone: At one of its ends the junction is not consistent with the germline gene, which may arise from a read error. The chain employs TRBV30 and TRBJ1-1; possible D gene TRBD1, 5 bases. Per the germline V gene, CDR1 is GTSNPN and CDR2 is SVGIG (reference sequence). The CDR3 extends over 12 amino acids. CDR3 sequence (DNA): TGTGCCGGGAGACAGAGAAACACTGAAGCTTTCTTT. Protein sequence: CAGRQRNTEAFF.

This sequence joins TRBV7-2 and TRBJ1-2, with 8 bases identical to TRBD1. V dropped 3 bases and J dropped 8; count of bases not matched to a gene: 17. The CDR3 covers 17 residues. The V gene's germline CDR1 is SGHTA and CDR2 FQGNSA. The CDR3 here is CASSLPRGRQGAQGYTF. The CDR3 DNA sequence: TGTGCCAGCAGCTTGCCCCGGGGTCGGCAGGGGGCGCAGGGCTACACCTTC. The full variable domain, in which reference TRBV7-2 and TRBJ1-2 provide the parts outside the CDR3, is GAGVSQSPSNKVTEKGKDVELRCDPISGHTALYWYRQSLGQGLEFLIYFQGNSAPDKSGLPSDRFSAERTGGSVSTLTIQRTQQEDSAVYLCASSLPRGRQGAQGYTFGSGTRLTVV.

The CDR3 reads CASSLDGGFPSYEQYF. The CDR3 DNA follows: TGTGCCAGCAGCTTAGACGGGGGGTTTCCCTCCTACGAGCAGTACTTC. This chain connects TRBV7-8 to TRBJ2-7, with 7 bases fitting TRBD2. The trim removed 1 base at V and 0 bases at J, leaving 6 bases unmatched. The length of the CDR3 is 16 residues. Germline V gene sequence: CDR1 SGHVS, CDR2 FQNEAQ.

The CDR3 reads CATSDLGGTPNEQFF. In nucleotides, the CDR3 is TGTGCCACCAGTGATTTGGGCGGGACCCCCAATGAGCAGTTCTTC. The chain carries TRBV24-1 and TRBJ2-1; the D gene is possibly TRBD2 (6 bases). Deletions cut 0 bases from V and 6 bases from J, with 11 bases between. The CDR3 runs to 15 residues. Germline values: CDR1 KGHDR, CDR2 SFDVKD.

This clone appeared a single time. This chain uses TRBV11-3 with TRBJ1-1; TRBD1 matches 9 bases. CDR3 length: 14 amino acids. Germline CDR1 is SGHNT and CDR2 is YENEEA. The V and J ends lost 4 bases and 4 bases, in that order; junction bases with no gene match: 4. The CDR3: CASSSTGGGTEAFF. For the CDR3, the DNA is TGTGCCAGCAGCTCGACAGGGGGAGGCACTGAAGCTTTCTTT.